This TCR beta chain derives from a study of cytomegalovirus exposure and HLA in healthy donors. Findings and limits, study-wide: Across all donors, roughly uniform sequencing depth was an assumption of the presence/absence analyses. Productive status was seen about 90% or about 30% of the time for most TCR beta V segments in an earlier analysis. Owing to their indistinguishability, certain V segments, notably TRBV6-2 and TRBV6-3, were excluded. Accounts indicate the classifier identified cytomegalovirus status with strong specificity and sensitivity.

The sample holds a few counts of this clone. Its antigen is as yet unknown. Germline CDR1 MGHRA, CDR2 YSYEKL. The V segment lost 1 base and the J segment 1 base; nucleotides outside the gene matches: 11. The CDR3 is 20 residues long. Researchers ran the PCR with 60 Vbeta and 13 Jbeta primers. Sequencing was performed with immunoSEQ multiplex PCR; in TCRdb, only in-frame clones are kept and a portion is missing. The table records roughly 120,000 clones, 8% to 9.5% of them present only once. The receptor was derived from a man aged 40-55 years in good health and CMV-seronegative. The specimen sequenced was PBMCs. V gene TRBV4-1 combines with J gene TRBJ2-1; 12 bases fit TRBD2. The CDR3, as DNA: TGCGCCAGCAGCCAAGCGGGTGGCCTAGCGGGGGGGCCGTCCTACAATGAGCAGTTCTTC. Protein product: CASSQAGGLAGGPSYNEQFF.